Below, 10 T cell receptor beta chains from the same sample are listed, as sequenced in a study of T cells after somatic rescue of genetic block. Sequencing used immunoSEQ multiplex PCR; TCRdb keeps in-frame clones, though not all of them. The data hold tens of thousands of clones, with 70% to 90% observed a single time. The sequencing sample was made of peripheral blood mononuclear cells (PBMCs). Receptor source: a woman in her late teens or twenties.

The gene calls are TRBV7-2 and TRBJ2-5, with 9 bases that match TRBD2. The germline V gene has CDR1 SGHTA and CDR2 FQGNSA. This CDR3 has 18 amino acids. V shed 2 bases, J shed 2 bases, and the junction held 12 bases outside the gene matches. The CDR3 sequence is CASSLKMAGGPGQETQYF. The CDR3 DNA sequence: TGTGCCAGCAGCTTAAAAATGGCGGGAGGGCCAGGACAAGAGACCCAGTACTTC.

The CDR3 loop reads CASSLGQTPGNTIYF. The CDR3 bases are TGTGCCAGCAGTTTGGGGCAGACTCCTGGAAACACCATATATTTT. V usage is TRBV28 and J usage is TRBJ1-3; a possible D gene is TRBD1 (5 bases). This CDR3 contains 15 residues. Per the germline V gene, CDR1 is MDHEN and CDR2 is SYDVKM. The ends were cut back, 3 bases at V and 2 bases at J, with 11 bases in the middle.

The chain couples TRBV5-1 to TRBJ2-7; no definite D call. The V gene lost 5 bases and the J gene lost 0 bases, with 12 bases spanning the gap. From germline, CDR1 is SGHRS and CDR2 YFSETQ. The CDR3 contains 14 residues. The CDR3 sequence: CASRRTDSSYEQYF. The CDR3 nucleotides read TGCGCCAGCAGGCGGACGGATAGCTCCTACGAGCAGTACTTC. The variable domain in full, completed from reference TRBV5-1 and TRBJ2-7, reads KAGVTQTPRYLIKTRGQQVTLSCSPISGHRSVSWYQQTPGQGLQFLFEYFSETQRNKGNFPGRFSGRQFSNSRSEMNVSTLELGDSALYLCASRRTDSSYEQYFGPGTRLTVT.

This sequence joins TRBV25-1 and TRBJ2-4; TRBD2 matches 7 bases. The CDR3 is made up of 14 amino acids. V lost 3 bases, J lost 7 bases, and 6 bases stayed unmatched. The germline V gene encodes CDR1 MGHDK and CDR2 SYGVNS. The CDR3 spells CASSEAGEQNIQYF. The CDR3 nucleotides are TGTGCCAGCAGTGAGGCGGGAGAGCAGAACATTCAGTACTTC. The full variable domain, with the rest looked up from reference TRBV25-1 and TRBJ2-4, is EADIYQTPRYLVIGTGKKITLECSQTMGHDKMYWYQQDPGMELHLIHYSYGVNSTEKGDLSSESTVSRIRTEHFPLTLESARPSHTSQYLCASSEAGEQNIQYFGAGTRLSVL.

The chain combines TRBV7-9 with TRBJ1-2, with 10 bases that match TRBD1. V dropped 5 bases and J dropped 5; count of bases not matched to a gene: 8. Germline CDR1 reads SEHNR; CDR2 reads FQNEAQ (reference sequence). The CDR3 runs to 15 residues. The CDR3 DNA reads TGTGCCAGCAGCGCCGACAGGGGGCTGGGATATGGCTACACCTTC. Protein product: CASSADRGLGYGYTF.

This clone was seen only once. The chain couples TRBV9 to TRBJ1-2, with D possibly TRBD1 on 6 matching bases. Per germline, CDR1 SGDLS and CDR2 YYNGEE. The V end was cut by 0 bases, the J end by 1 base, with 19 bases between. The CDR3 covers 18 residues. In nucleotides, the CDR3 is TGTGCCAGCAGCGTAGAAGGGGGGCGAGAAACTCTTAACTATGGCTACACCTTC. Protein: CASSVEGGRETLNYGYTF.

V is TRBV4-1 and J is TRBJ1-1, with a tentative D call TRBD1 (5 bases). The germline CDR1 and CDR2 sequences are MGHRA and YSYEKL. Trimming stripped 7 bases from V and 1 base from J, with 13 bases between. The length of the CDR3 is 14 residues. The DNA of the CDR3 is TGCGCCAGCAATGGGGGGGTTAGGAACACTGAAGCTTTCTTT. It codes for CASNGGVRNTEAFF.

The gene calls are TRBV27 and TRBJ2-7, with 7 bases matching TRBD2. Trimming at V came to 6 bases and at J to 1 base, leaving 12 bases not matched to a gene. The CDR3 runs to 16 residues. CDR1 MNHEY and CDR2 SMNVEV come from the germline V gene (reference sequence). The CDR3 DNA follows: TGTGCCAGCAGCCTAATTATGGCTAGCGGTTCCTACGAGCAGTACTTC. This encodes CASSLIMASGSYEQYF.

This chain's CDR3 is CASSTRGDRDSTSSYEQYF. The CDR3 nucleotides read TGTGCCAGTAGTACCCGCGGCGACCGGGACAGTACGAGCTCCTACGAGCAGTACTTC. The rearrangement joins TRBV19 to TRBJ2-7; 7 bases map to TRBD1. V gave up 4 bases and J gave up 0 bases; unmatched junction bases: 18. From germline, CDR1 is LNHDA and CDR2 SQIVND (reference sequence). This CDR3 has 19 amino acids.

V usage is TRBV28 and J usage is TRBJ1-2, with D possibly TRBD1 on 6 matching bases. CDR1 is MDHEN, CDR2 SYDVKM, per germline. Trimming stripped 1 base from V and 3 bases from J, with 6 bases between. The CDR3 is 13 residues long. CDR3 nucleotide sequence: TGTGCCAGCAGTTTATCAGGGGACTATGGCTACACCTTC. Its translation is CASSLSGDYGYTF.